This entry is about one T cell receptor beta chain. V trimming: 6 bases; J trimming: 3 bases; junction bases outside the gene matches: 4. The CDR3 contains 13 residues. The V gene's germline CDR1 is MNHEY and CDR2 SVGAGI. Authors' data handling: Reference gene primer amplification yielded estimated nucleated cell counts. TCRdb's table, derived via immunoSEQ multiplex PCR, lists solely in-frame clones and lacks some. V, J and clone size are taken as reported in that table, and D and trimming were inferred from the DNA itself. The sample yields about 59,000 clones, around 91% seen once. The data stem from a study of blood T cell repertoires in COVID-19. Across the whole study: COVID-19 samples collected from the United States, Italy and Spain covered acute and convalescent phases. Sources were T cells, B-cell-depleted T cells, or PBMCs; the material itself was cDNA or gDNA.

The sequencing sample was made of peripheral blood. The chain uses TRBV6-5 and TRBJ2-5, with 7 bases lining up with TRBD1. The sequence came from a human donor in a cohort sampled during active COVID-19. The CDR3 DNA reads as TGTGCCAGCAGGCAGACAGGGAAAGAGACCCAGTACTTC. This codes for CASRQTGKETQYF.